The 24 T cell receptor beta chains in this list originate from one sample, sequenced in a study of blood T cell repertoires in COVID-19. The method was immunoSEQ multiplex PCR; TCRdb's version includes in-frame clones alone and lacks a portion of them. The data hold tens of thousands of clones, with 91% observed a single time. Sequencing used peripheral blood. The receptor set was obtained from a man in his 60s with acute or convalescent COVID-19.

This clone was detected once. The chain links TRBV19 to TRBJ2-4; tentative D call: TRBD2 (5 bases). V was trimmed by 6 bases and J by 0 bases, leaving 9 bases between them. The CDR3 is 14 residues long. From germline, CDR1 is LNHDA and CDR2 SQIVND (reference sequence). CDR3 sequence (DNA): TGTGCCAGTAGCCCCGGGGTAGCCAAAAACATTCAGTACTTC. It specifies CASSPGVAKNIQYF.

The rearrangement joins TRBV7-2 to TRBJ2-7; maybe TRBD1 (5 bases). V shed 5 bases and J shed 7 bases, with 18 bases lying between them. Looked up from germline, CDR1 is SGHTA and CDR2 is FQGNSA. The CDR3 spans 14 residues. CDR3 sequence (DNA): TGTGCCAGCAGCGGGTCGGCAGGGTCAGGGGAGCAGTACTTC. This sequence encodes CASSGSAGSGEQYF. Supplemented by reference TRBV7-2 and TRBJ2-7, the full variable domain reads GAGVSQSPSNKVTEKGKDVELRCDPISGHTALYWYRQSLGQGLEFLIYFQGNSAPDKSGLPSDRFSAERTGGSVSTLTIQRTQQEDSAVYLCASSGSAGSGEQYFGPGTRLTVT.

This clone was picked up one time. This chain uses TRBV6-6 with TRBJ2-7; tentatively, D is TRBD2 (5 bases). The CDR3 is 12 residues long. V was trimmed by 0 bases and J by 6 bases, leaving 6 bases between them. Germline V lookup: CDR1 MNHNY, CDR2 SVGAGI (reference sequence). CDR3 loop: CASSYSGGEQYF. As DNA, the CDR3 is TGTGCCAGCAGTTACTCAGGAGGCGAGCAGTACTTC.

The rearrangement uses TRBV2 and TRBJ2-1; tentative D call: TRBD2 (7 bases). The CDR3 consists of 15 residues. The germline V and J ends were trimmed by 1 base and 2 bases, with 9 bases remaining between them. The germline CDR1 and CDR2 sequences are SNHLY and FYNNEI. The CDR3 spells CASSEGGGPYNEQFF. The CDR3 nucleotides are TGTGCCAGCAGTGAAGGGGGGGGCCCCTACAATGAGCAGTTCTTC.

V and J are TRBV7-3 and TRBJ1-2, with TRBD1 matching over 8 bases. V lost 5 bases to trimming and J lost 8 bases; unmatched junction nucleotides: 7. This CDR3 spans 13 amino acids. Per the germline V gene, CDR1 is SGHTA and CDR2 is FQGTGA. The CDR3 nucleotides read TGTGCCAGCAGCCGAGACAGGGGTGGGGGCTACACCTTC. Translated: CASSRDRGGGYTF. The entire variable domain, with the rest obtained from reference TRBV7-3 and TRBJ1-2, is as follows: GAGVSQTPSNKVTEKGKYVELRCDPISGHTALYWYRQSLGQGPEFLIYFQGTGAADDSGLPNDRFFAVRPEGSVSTLKIQRTERGDSAVYLCASSRDRGGGYTFGSGTRLTVV.

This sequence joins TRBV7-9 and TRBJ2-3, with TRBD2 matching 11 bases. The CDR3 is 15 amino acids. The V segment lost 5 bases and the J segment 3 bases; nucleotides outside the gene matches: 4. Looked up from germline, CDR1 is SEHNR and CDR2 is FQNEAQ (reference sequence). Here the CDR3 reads CASSPGTSGTDTQYF. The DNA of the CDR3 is TGTGCCAGCAGCCCCGGGACTAGCGGAACAGATACGCAGTATTTT.

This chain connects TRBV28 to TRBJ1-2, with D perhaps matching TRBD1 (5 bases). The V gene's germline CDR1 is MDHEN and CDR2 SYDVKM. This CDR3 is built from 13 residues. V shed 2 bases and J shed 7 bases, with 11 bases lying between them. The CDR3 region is CASSLPAGGGYTF. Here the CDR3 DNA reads TGTGCCAGCAGTTTACCTGCGGGGGGTGGCTACACCTTC.

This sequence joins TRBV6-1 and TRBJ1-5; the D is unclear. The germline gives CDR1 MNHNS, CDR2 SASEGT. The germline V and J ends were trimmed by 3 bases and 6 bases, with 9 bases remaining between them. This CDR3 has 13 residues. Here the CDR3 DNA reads TGTGCCAGCAGTGACCAGATTGTTCAGCCCCAGCATTTT. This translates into CASSDQIVQPQHF.

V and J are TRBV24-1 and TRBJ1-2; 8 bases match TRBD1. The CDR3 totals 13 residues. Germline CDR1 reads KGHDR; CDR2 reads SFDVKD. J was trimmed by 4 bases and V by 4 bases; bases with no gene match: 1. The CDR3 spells CATSEQGVYGYTF. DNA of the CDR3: TGTGCCACCAGTGAACAGGGGGTCTATGGCTACACCTTC.

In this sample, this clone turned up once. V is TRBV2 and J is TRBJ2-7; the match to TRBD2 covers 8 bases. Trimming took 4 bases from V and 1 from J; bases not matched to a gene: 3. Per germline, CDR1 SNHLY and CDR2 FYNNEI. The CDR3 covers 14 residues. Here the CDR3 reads CASSVERESYEQYF. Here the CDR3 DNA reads TGTGCCAGCAGTGTAGAGCGGGAGTCCTACGAGCAGTACTTC.

The CDR3 DNA is TGTGCCAGCAGCTTAGAAGGGGGCAGAGCTAACTATGGCTACACCTTC. Its protein product is CASSLEGGRANYGYTF. This chain connects TRBV7-2 to TRBJ1-2; 7 nucleotides line up with TRBD1. The junction had 5 bases not matched to a gene; V was cut back by 1 base and J by 0 bases. The CDR3 is made up of 16 amino acids. Germline values: CDR1 SGHTA, CDR2 FQGNSA.

This CDR3 reads CASSPSGTGGYEQYF. In DNA, the CDR3 is TGTGCCAGCAGTCCTTCCGGGACGGGGGGTTACGAGCAGTACTTC. V and J are TRBV28 and TRBJ2-7; 7 bases line up with TRBD2. The V and J ends lost 5 bases and 4 bases, in that order; junction bases with no gene match: 11. The CDR3 is 15 residues long. The germline V gene encodes CDR1 MDHEN and CDR2 SYDVKM.

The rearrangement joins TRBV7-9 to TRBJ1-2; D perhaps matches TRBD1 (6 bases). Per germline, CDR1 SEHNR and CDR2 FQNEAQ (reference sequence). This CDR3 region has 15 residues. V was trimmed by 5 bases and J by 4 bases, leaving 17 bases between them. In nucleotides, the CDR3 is TGTGCCAGCAGCCCTACTCTGACAGGAGTCTATGGCTACACCTTC. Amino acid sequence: CASSPTLTGVYGYTF.

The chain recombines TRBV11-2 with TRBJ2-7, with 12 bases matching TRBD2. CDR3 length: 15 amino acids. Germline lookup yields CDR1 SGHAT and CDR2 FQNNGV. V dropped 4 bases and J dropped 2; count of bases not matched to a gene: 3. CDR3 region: CASSSGLAGTYEQYF. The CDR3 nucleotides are TGTGCCAGCAGCTCAGGACTAGCGGGGACCTACGAGCAGTACTTC.

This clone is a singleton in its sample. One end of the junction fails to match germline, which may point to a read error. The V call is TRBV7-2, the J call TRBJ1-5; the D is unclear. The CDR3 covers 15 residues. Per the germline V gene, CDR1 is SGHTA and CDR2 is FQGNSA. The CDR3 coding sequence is TGTGCCAGCACCTTAGCGGGTAAAGAGGATCAGCCCCAGCATTTT. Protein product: CASTLAGKEDQPQHF.

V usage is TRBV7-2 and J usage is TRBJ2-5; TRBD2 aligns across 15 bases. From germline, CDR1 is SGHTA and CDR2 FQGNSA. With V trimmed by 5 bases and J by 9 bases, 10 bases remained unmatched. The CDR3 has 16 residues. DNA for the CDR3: TGTGCCAGCAGCACCGGACTAGCGGGAGGGCCGGGGGCCCAGTACTTC. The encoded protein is CASSTGLAGGPGAQYF. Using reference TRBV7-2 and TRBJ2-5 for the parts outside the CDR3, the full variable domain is GAGVSQSPSNKVTEKGKDVELRCDPISGHTALYWYRQSLGQGLEFLIYFQGNSAPDKSGLPSDRFSAERTGGSVSTLTIQRTQQEDSAVYLCASSTGLAGGPGAQYFGPGTRLLVL.

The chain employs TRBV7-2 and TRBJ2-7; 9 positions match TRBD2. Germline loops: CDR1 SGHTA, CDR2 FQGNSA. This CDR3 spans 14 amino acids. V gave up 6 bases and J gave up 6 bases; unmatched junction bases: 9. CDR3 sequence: CASRPGLAIGEQYF. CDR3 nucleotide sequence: TGTGCCAGCAGACCTGGACTAGCGATAGGCGAGCAGTACTTC. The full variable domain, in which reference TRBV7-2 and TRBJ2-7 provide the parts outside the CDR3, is GAGVSQSPSNKVTEKGKDVELRCDPISGHTALYWYRQSLGQGLEFLIYFQGNSAPDKSGLPSDRFSAERTGGSVSTLTIQRTQQEDSAVYLCASRPGLAIGEQYFGPGTRLTVT.

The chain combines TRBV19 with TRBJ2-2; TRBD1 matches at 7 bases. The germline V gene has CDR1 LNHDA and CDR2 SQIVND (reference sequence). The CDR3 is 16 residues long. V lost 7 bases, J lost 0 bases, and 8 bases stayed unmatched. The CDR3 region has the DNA TGTGCCAGTACCCGGACAGGACCAACGAACACCGGGGAGCTGTTTTTT. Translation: CASTRTGPTNTGELFF.

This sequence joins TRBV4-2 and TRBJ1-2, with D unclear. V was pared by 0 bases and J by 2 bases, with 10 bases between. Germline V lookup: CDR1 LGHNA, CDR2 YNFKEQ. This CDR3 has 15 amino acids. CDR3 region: CASSQDYNNNYGYTF. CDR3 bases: TGTGCCAGCAGCCAAGATTACAACAACAACTATGGCTACACCTTC.

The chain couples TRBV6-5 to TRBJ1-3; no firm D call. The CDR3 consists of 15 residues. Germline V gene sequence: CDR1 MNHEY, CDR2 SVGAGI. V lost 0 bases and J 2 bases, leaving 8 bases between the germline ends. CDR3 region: CASSYSREPGNTIYF. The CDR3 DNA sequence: TGTGCCAGCAGTTACTCGAGGGAACCTGGAAACACCATATATTTT.

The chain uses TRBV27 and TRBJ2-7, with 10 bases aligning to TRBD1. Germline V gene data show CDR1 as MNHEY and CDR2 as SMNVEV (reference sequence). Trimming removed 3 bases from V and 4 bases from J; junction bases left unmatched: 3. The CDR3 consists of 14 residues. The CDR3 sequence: CASSFGTGVYEQYF. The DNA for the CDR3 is TGTGCCAGCAGTTTTGGGACAGGGGTTTACGAGCAGTACTTC.

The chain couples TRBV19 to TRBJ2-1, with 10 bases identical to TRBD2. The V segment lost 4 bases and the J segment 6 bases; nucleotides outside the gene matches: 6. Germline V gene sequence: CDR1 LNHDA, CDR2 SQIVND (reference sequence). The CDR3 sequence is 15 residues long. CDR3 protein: CASSTSGSPFNEQFF. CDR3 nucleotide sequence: TGTGCCAGTAGTACTAGCGGGAGTCCGTTCAATGAGCAGTTCTTC.

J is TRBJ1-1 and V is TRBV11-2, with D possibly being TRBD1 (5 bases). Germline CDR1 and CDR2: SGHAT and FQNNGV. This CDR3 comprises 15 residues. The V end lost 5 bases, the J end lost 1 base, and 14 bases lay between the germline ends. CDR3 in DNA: TGTGCCAGCAGCCCTGAGGACATCCCGAACACTGAAGCTTTCTTT. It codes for CASSPEDIPNTEAFF.

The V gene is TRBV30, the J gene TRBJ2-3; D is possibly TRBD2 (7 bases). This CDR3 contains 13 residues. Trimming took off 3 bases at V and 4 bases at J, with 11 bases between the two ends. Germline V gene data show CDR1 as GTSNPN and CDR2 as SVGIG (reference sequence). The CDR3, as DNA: TGTGCCTGGAGCAAGGGGGGGCCAGATACGCAGTATTTT. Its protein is CAWSKGGPDTQYF. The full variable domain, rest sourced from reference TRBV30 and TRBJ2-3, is SQTIHQWPATLVQPVGSPLSLECTVEGTSNPNLYWYRQAAGRGLQLLFYSVGIGQISSEVPQNLSASRPQDRQFILSSKKLLLSDSGFYLCAWSKGGPDTQYFGPGTRLTVL.